Described below is a single T cell receptor (beta chain) sequence and its context. CDR3 size: 15 residues. Germline values: CDR1 SGHVT, CDR2 SQSDAQ. Unmatched junction bases numbered 7, after V lost 5 bases and J lost 3 bases. Expressed TCRB transcripts were sequenced after all isolated RNA was converted to cDNA. The table came from immunoSEQ multiplex PCR; TCRdb's copy has only in-frame clones and leaves some out. Of about 620,000 clones detected, around a sixth appear once; the ten largest clones hold about 0.086%. The data were obtained in a study of beta chain features in type 1 diabetes. The receptor's source is a man aged 18 to 30 in good health. Sequencing input: naive CD4+ T cells from blood. The chain uses TRBV7-4 and TRBJ1-5; 7 bases are shared with TRBD1. The CDR3 bases are TGTGCCAGCAGCGTCCGGGACAGTTCCAATCAGCCCCAGCATTTT. Translating it yields CASSVRDSSNQPQHF.